What follows describes a single TCR beta chain. Germline CDR1 and CDR2: GTSNPN and SVGIG (reference sequence). After removal of 3 bases from V and 4 bases from J, the junction contained 13 bases not matched to a gene. The CDR3 covers 16 residues. TCRdb's table, derived via immunoSEQ multiplex PCR, lists solely in-frame clones and lacks some. The sample lists about 40,000 clones, around 93% occurring once. The sample belongs to a study of T cell changes during pregnancy in multiple sclerosis. The chain carries TRBV30 and TRBJ2-7, with 9 bases identical to TRBD1. This TCR was recovered from a female donor with multiple sclerosis, enrolled in a pregnancy study. The sample in question was CD4+ T cells from peripheral blood mononuclear cells, obtained before pregnancy. The CDR3 DNA sequence: TGTGCCTGGAGACCTACGGGACAGGGTAGTTGGTACGAGCAGTACTTC. This encodes CAWRPTGQGSWYEQYF.